This TCR beta chain originates from a study of blood T cell repertoires in COVID-19. Across the study: Sites in the United States, Italy and Spain provided acute and convalescent COVID-19 samples.

Residents of about two dozen US areas, aged about 18 to 89 years, made up the participants. Authors' analysis steps: The assay estimated nucleated cells by amplifying reference gene primers. The assay was immunoSEQ multiplex PCR, and TCRdb's table has in-frame clones only and misses some. The DNA gave D and trimming, while V, J and clone size come from that table. This sample has around 320,000 clones, with 90% found just once. From germline, CDR1 is SGHRS and CDR2 YFSETQ. V lost 1 base and J 0 bases, leaving 8 bases between the germline ends. The CDR3 is 14 residues long. The V gene is TRBV5-1, the J gene TRBJ2-7; D possibly corresponds to TRBD1 (6 bases). Sequencing input: PBMCs or T cells enriched from blood (not recorded which). The TCR originated in a woman under 30 with acute COVID-19. The CDR3 reads CASSLTGTSYEQYF. The CDR3 DNA is TGCGCCAGCAGCTTGACAGGGACCTCCTACGAGCAGTACTTC.